The next 19 T cell receptor beta chains were all read from a single sample in a study of blood T cells in healthy people across ages. The authors ran a second PCR of roughly 6 to 12 cycles using a sample-barcoded 5' primer and a J-beta primer mix. TCRdb recomputed calls from the 5' RACE reads with MiXCR, one row per CDR3 protein. The table has 700,000 to 1,000,000 distinct CDR3 sequences, approximately 48% seen once; the top ten hold 15% to 25%. The sample comprised blood. These receptors came from a man between 60 and 75 years old in good health.

This clonotype occurred a few times. The genes are TRBV5-1 and TRBJ2-2; possible D gene TRBD2, 5 bases. The CDR3 contains 13 residues. V dropped 5 bases and J dropped 3 bases, with 8 bases sitting between them. Germline V gene sequence: CDR1 SGHRS, CDR2 YFSETQ. CDR3 nucleotides: TGCGCCAGCAGTAGCGTATACACCGGGGAGCTGTTTTTT. Amino acid sequence: CASSSVYTGELFF.

This clonotype was counted a few times. The chain carries TRBV7-2 and TRBJ2-1, with TRBD2 matching 8 bases. Trimming took 3 bases from V and 8 from J; bases not matched to a gene: 9. The CDR3 is 15 residues long. From germline, CDR1 is SGHTA and CDR2 FQGNSA. CDR3 protein: CASSFGGGGSDEQFF. The CDR3 nucleotides read TGTGCCAGCAGCTTCGGGGGGGGCGGTTCGGATGAGCAGTTCTTC.

This clonotype was recorded at least ten times. This sequence joins TRBV14 and TRBJ2-7; no definite D call. V lost 1 base, J lost 6 bases, and 4 bases lay in between. In germline, CDR1 is SGHDN, CDR2 FVKESK. The CDR3 has 11 amino acids. The CDR3 nucleotides are TGTGCCAGCAGCCAAGGCGGCGAGCAGTACTTC. This translates into CASSQGGEQYF.

In the case of this clonotype: This could be a read error, since a much larger clone is one nucleotide away. This sequence joins TRBV10-3 and TRBJ2-3; 7 bases align to TRBD1. CDR3 length: 13 amino acids. From germline, CDR1 is ENHRY and CDR2 SYGVKD. CDR3 in amino acids: CASSESKQGTQYF. Written as DNA, the CDR3 is TGTGCCAGCAGTGAGTCGAAACAGGGGACGCAGTATTTT.

This clonotype has just a few counts. The gene calls are TRBV5-6 and TRBJ2-1; no reliable D call. Germline V gene data show CDR1 as SGHDT and CDR2 as YYEEEE. This CDR3 is 12 amino acids long. The V end lost 3 bases, the J end lost 4 bases, and 5 bases lay between the germline ends. The CDR3 nucleotides are TGTGCCAGCAGCTACAATTACAATGAGCAGTTCTTC. Its translation is CASSYNYNEQFF.

The chain joins TRBV27 to TRBJ2-7, with 10 positions matching TRBD1. Germline V gives CDR1 MNHEY, CDR2 SMNVEV (reference sequence). CDR3 length: 15 amino acids. The J segment lost 1 base and the V segment lost 7 bases, leaving 7 bases of the junction unmatched. Here the CDR3 reads CASIRQGAGSYEQYF. The CDR3 DNA is TGTGCCAGCATCAGACAGGGGGCTGGGTCCTACGAGCAGTACTTC.

The chain carries TRBV5-1 and TRBJ1-2; TRBD1 matches at 7 bases. The CDR3 is 14 residues long. V lost 3 bases and J lost 8; bases outside the gene matches: 10. Germline lookup yields CDR1 SGHRS and CDR2 YFSETQ. CDR3 nucleotide sequence: TGCGCCAGCAGCTCGACAGGGAGTGTTGAAGGCTACACCTTC. Translation gives CASSSTGSVEGYTF.

This chain connects TRBV27 to TRBJ2-5, with TRBD1 matching 7 bases. CDR1 is MNHEY and CDR2 is SMNVEV in the germline V gene (reference sequence). V lost 4 bases, J lost 5 bases, and 13 bases stayed unmatched. This CDR3 region has 16 residues. The CDR3 spells CASSSDRQGIKETQYF. CDR3 sequence (DNA): TGTGCCAGCAGTTCTGACCGACAGGGTATTAAGGAGACCCAGTACTTC.

This sequence joins TRBV27 and TRBJ1-6; the D is unclear. The germline V gene encodes CDR1 MNHEY and CDR2 SMNVEV (reference sequence). Deletions cut 1 base from V and 7 bases from J, with 8 bases between. The CDR3 extends over 14 amino acids. Written as DNA, the CDR3 is TGTGCCAGCAGTTTATATCCACAGAATTCACCCCTCCACTTT. It encodes CASSLYPQNSPLHF.

V is TRBV18 and J is TRBJ2-1, with 11 bases fitting TRBD1. CDR1 KGHSH and CDR2 LQKENI come from the germline V gene. The CDR3 loop spans 17 amino acids. V gave up 2 bases and J gave up 7 bases; unmatched junction bases: 10. CDR3 sequence (DNA): TGTGCCAGCTCACCATACGTCGGACAGGGGGCAACGAATGAGCAGTTCTTC. Residues: CASSPYVGQGATNEQFF.

This clonotype was seen a few times. This rearrangement joins TRBV15 to TRBJ2-5; no reliable D call. CDR3 size: 15 residues. Germline CDR1 is LNHNV and CDR2 is YYDKDF (reference sequence). The V gene lost 0 bases and the J gene lost 0 bases, with 8 bases spanning the gap. CDR3 DNA: TGTGCCACCAGCAGAGATCGAATCAACCAAGAGACCCAGTACTTC. Encoded protein: CATSRDRINQETQYF. Variable domain in full (rest from reference TRBV15 and TRBJ2-5): DAMVIQNPRYQVTQFGKPVTLSCSQTLNHNVMYWYQQKSSQAPKLLFHYYDKDFNNEADTPDNFQSRRPNTSFCFLDIRSPGLGDTAMYLCATSRDRINQETQYFGPGTRLLVL.

This clonotype was observed a handful of times. The chain recombines TRBV6-5 with TRBJ2-5; D is unclear. The closer fit of TRBJ2-7 to the DNA end suggests the J call may be wrong. CDR1 and CDR2 (germline): MNHEY, SVGAGI. The CDR3 runs to 12 residues. CDR3 residues: CASSYGPHEQYF. The CDR3 DNA follows: TGTGCCAGCAGTTACGGTCCCCACGAGCAGTACTTC.

This clonotype has only a few counts. This rearrangement joins TRBV15 to TRBJ1-1, with D unclear. Germline V gene lookup returns CDR1 LNHNV and CDR2 YYDKDF (reference sequence). V lost 0 bases and J 3 bases, leaving 8 bases between the germline ends. The CDR3 extends over 14 amino acids. The CDR3 sequence is CATSRDLADTEAFF. The CDR3 bases are TGTGCCACCAGCAGAGATCTCGCTGACACTGAAGCTTTCTTT.

The chain recombines TRBV7-9 with TRBJ2-4; D possibly uses TRBD1 or TRBD2 (7 bases each). CDR1 and CDR2 from the germline V gene are SEHNR and FQNEAQ (reference sequence). V was cut by 5 bases and J by 9 bases, with 23 bases left in between. The CDR3 consists of 16 residues. The CDR3 DNA reads TGTGCCAGCAGCGGGATCCGAGGGAGCGGGGACAGCATTCAGTACTTC. Its translation: CASSGIRGSGDSIQYF. Based on the CDR3 plus reference TRBV7-9 and TRBJ2-4, the full variable domain is DTGVSQNPRHKITKRGQNVTFRCDPISEHNRLYWYRQTLGQGPEFLTYFQNEAQLEKSRLLSDRFSAERPKGSFSTLEIQRTEQGDSAMYLCASSGIRGSGDSIQYFGAGTRLSVL.

This clonotype was seen repeatedly, ten times or more. This chain links TRBV29-1 with TRBJ2-6, with D tentatively TRBD1 (6 bases). With 5 bases removed from V and 1 base from J, the gap between germline ends came to 12 bases. The CDR3 spans 15 residues. Germline CDR1 and CDR2: SQVTM and ANQGSEA. The CDR3 region has the DNA TGCAGCGTTCGGACGGACAGATCTGGGGCCAACGTCCTGACTTTC. It encodes CSVRTDRSGANVLTF.

The V call is TRBV20-1, the J call TRBJ1-4; 7 nucleotides line up with TRBD1. CDR1 and CDR2 from the germline V gene are DFQATT and SNEGSKA (reference sequence). V dropped 4 bases and J dropped 4; count of bases not matched to a gene: 9. There are 15 residues in the CDR3. CDR3 loop: CSATGRGQGNEKLFF. CDR3 DNA sequence: TGCAGTGCTACGGGGAGGGGGCAGGGTAATGAAAAACTGTTTTTT.

This chain uses TRBV28 with TRBJ2-7; D possibly matches TRBD1 or TRBD2 (5 bases each). The CDR3 loop spans 15 amino acids. Germline V lookup: CDR1 MDHEN, CDR2 SYDVKM. V dropped 3 bases and J dropped 9 bases, with 21 bases sitting between them. The CDR3 DNA reads as TGTGCCAGCAGTTTCCCGCAGGGAGTCCCCCACGGGCAGTACTTC. Translating it yields CASSFPQGVPHGQYF.

The chain couples TRBV6-2 or TRBV6-3 to TRBJ1-2, with a possible D match to TRBD1 (5 bases). Germline CDR1 MNHEY, CDR2 SVGEGT. Trimming took off 2 bases at V and 4 bases at J, with 14 bases between the two ends. This CDR3 region has 15 residues. CDR3 residues: CASSYGGKGPYGYTF. The DNA of the CDR3 is TGTGCCAGCAGTTACGGCGGGAAGGGACCCTATGGCTACACCTTC.

CDR3 residues: CASKLAGGRDTQYF. In nucleotides, the CDR3 is TGTGCCAGCAAACTAGCGGGGGGCCGGGATACGCAGTATTTT. V gene TRBV6-5 combines with J gene TRBJ2-3, with TRBD2 matching 12 bases. Germline V lookup: CDR1 MNHEY, CDR2 SVGAGI. The CDR3 is 14 amino acids. J was trimmed by 6 bases and V by 7 bases; bases with no gene match: 5.